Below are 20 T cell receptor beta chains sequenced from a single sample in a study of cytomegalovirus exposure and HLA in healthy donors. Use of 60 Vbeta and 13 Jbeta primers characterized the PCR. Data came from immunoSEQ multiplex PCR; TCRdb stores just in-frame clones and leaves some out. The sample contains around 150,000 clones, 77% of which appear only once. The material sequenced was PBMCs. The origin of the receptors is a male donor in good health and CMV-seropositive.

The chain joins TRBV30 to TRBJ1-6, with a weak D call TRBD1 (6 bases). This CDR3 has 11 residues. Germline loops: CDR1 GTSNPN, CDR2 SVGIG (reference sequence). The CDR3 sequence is CGAGDNSPLHF. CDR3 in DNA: TGTGGGGCAGGGGATAATTCACCCCTCCACTTT.

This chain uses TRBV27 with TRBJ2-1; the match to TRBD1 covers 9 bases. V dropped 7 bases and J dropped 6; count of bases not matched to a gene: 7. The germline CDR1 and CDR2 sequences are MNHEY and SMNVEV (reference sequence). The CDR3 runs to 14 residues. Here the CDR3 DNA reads TGTGCCAGCACTGGACAGGGGATTGGCAATGAGCAGTTCTTC. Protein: CASTGQGIGNEQFF.

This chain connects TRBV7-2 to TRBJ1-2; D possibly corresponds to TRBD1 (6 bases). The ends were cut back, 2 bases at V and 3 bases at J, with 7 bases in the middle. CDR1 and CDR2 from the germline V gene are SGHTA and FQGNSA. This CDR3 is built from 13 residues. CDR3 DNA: TGTGCCAGCAGCTTATCAGGGGACTATGGCTACACCTTC. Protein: CASSLSGDYGYTF.

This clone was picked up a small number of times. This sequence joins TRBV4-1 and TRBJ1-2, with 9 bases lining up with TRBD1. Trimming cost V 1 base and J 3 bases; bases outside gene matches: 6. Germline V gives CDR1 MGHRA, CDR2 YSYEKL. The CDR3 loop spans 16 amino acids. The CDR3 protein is CASSQVGTGYDYGYTF. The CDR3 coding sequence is TGCGCCAGCAGCCAAGTGGGGACAGGGTACGACTATGGCTACACCTTC.

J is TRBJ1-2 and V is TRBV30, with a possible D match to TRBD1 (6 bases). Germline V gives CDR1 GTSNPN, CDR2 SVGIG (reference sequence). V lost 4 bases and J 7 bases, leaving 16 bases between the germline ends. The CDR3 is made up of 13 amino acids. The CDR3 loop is CAWTSHQDSGYTF. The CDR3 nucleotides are TGTGCCTGGACGTCCCATCAGGACAGTGGCTACACCTTC.

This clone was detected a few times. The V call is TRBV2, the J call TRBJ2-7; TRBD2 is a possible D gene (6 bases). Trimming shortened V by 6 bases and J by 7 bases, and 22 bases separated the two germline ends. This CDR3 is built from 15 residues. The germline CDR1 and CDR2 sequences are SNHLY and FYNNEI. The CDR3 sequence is CASRASGTGRREQYF. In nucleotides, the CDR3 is TGTGCCAGCAGAGCCTCCGGGACTGGGAGACGGGAGCAGTACTTC.

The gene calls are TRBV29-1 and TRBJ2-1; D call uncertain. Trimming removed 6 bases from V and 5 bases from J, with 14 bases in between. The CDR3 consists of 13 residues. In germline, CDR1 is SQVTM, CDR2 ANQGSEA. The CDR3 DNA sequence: TGCAGCGTGGTCCTCCTTGCGGACAATGAGCAGTTCTTC. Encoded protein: CSVVLLADNEQFF.

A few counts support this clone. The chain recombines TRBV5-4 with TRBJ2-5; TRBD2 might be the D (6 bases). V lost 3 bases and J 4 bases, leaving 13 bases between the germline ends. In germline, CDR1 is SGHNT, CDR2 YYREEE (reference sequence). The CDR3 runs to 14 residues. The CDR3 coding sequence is TGTGCCAGCAGCTCCGGGACTCCTTTAGAGACCCAGTACTTC. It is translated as CASSSGTPLETQYF.

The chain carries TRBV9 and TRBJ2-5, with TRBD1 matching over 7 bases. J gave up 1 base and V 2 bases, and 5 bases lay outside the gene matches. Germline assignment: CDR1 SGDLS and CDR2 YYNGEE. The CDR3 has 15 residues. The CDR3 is CASSVEDRVQETQYF. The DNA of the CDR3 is TGTGCCAGCAGCGTCGAAGACAGGGTCCAAGAGACCCAGTACTTC.

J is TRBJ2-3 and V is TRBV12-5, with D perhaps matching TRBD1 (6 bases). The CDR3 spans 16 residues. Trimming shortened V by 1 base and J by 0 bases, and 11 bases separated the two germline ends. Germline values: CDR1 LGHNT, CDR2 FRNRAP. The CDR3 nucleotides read TGTGCTAGTGGTTTGGGGGCAGGGGTTAGCACAGATACGCAGTATTTT. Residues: CASGLGAGVSTDTQYF.

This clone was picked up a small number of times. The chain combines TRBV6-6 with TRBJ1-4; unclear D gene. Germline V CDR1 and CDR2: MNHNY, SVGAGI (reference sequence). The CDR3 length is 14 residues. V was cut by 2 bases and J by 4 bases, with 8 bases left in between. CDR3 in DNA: TGTGCCAGCAGTTACAGGCAGGTTAATGAAAAACTGTTTTTT. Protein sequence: CASSYRQVNEKLFF.

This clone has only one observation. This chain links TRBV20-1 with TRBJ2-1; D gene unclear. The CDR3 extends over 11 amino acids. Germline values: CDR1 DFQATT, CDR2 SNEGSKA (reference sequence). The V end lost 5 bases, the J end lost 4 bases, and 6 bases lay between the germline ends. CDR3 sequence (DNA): TGCAGTGCTGACAAATACAATGAGCAGTTCTTC. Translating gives CSADKYNEQFF.

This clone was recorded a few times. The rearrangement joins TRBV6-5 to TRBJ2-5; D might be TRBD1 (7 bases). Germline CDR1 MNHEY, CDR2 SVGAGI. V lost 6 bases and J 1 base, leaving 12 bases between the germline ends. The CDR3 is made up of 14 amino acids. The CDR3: CASSRGDSQETQYF. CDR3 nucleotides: TGTGCCAGCAGCCGCGGGGACAGCCAAGAGACCCAGTACTTC.

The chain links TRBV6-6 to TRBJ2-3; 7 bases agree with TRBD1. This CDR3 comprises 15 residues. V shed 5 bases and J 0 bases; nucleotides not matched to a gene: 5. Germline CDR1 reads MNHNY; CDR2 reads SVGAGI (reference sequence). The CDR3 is CASSPGTASTDTQYF. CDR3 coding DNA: TGTGCCAGCAGTCCCGGGACAGCTAGCACAGATACGCAGTATTTT.

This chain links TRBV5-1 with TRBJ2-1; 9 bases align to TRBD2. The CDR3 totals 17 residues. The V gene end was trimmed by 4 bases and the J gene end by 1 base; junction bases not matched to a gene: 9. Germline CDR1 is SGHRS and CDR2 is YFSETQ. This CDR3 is CASSLQRGASSYNEQFF. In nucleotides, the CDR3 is TGCGCCAGCAGCCTTCAGCGGGGGGCTTCATCCTACAATGAGCAGTTCTTC.

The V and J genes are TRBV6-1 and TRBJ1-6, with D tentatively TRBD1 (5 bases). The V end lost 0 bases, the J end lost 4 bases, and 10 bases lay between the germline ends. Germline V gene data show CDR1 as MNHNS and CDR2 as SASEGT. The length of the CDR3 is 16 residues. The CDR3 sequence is CASSEAPDTYNSPLHF. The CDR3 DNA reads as TGTGCCAGCAGTGAAGCTCCGGACACTTATAATTCACCCCTCCACTTT.

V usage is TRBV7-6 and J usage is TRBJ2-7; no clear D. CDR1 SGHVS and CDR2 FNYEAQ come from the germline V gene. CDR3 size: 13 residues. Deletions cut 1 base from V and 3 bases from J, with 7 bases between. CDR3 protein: CASSLERNYEQYF. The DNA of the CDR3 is TGTGCCAGCAGCTTAGAGAGGAACTACGAGCAGTACTTC.

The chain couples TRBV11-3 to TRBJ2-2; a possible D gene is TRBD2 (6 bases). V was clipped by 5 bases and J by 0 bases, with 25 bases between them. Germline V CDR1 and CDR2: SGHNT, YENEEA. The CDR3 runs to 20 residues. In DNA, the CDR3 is TGTGCCAGCAGCCCAACCGATGGGTTTTTGGGGGGTGCGAACACCGGGGAGCTGTTTTTT. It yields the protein CASSPTDGFLGGANTGELFF.

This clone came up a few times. The DNA for the CDR3 is TGTGCCAGCAGCCCCCCCGGGAGCTTGGGGACAGATACGCAGTATTTT. Its protein is CASSPPGSLGTDTQYF. The chain employs TRBV9 and TRBJ2-3; D possibly corresponds to TRBD2 (6 bases). The germline gives CDR1 SGDLS, CDR2 YYNGEE. The CDR3 totals 16 residues. The V and J ends lost 4 bases and 3 bases respectively, with 18 bases between them.

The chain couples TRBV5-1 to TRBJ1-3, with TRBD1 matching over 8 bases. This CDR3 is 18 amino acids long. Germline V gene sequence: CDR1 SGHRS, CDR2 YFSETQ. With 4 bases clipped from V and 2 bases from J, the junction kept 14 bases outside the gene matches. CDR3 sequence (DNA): TGCGCCAGCAGCCCTGACGGACAGGGCGGGTTCGCTGGAAACACCATATATTTT. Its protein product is CASSPDGQGGFAGNTIYF.